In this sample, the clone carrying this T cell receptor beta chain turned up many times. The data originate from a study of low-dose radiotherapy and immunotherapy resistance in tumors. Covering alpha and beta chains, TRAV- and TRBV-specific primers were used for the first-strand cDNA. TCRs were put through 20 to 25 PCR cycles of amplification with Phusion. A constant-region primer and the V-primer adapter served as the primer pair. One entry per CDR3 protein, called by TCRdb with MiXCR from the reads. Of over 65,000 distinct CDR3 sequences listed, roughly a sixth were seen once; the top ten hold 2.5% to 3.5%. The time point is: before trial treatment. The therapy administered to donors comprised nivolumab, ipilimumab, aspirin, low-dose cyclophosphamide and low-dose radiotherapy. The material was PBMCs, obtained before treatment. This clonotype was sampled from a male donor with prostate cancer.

The CDR3 DNA reads TGTGCCAGTAGTATAGCCCCGGGGGACCTGAACACTGAAGCTTTCTTT. It encodes CASSIAPGDLNTEAFF. The gene calls are TRBV19 and TRBJ1-1, with D possibly matching TRBD1 (5 bases). The V end was cut by 1 base, the J end by 0 bases, with 12 bases between. Germline V gene data show CDR1 as LNHDA and CDR2 as SQIVND (reference sequence). The CDR3 spans 16 residues.